Listed below are T cell receptor beta chains from one sample, sequenced in a study of cytotoxic CD8 clonotypes in ibrutinib-treated CLL. Assay used: immunoSEQ multiplex PCR; TCRdb lists only in-frame clones, some missing. The repertoire holds about 200,000 clones, 60% to 80% seen once, with roughly 5.9% in the top ten. The specimen was PBMCs, collected after 12 months of ibrutinib treatment. The receptors originated from a human donor with chronic lymphocytic leukemia. CDR3s include the opening cysteine and the closing phenylalanine or tryptophan. The D gene is left open where the match is weak. Clone size, where shown, is once, few, many, or a class for clones that have expanded.

d_gene: TRBD1
j_gene: TRBJ1-1
v_gene: TRBV25-1
abundance: .
CDR3aa: CASRSRRDRGDVLAFF
CDR3nt: TGTGCCAGCAGGAGTAGGCGGGACAGGGGGGACGTATTAGCTTTCTTT

d_gene: .
j_gene: TRBJ1-5
v_gene: TRBV18
abundance: .
CDR3aa: CASSPETANQPQHF
CDR3nt: TGTGCCAGCTCACCAGAAACAGCCAATCAGCCCCAGCATTTT

d_gene: TRBD1
j_gene: TRBJ1-1
v_gene: TRBV7-3
abundance: .
CDR3aa: CASSTQGQLNTEAFF
CDR3nt: TGTGCCAGCAGCACCCAGGGACAGTTGAACACTGAAGCTTTCTTT

d_gene: TRBD1
j_gene: TRBJ1-2
v_gene: TRBV19
abundance: .
CDR3aa: CASTLSSTGRPSRGYTF
CDR3nt: TGTGCCAGTACTCTCTCCTCGACAGGGAGGCCGTCTCGGGGCTACACCTTC

d_gene: TRBD2
j_gene: TRBJ2-1
v_gene: TRBV5-1
abundance: .
CDR3aa: CASSKPLAGSYNEQFF
CDR3nt: TGCGCCAGCAGCAAGCCTCTAGCGGGGTCCTACAATGAGCAGTTCTTC

d_gene: .
j_gene: TRBJ2-7
v_gene: TRBV27
abundance: .
CDR3aa: CASSRSGLHYEQYF
CDR3nt: TGTGCCAGCAGTCGGTCGGGACTCCACTACGAGCAGTACTTC

d_gene: TRBD1
j_gene: TRBJ2-7
v_gene: TRBV28
abundance: .
CDR3aa: CASRPWDRGQEQYF
CDR3nt: TGTGCCAGCAGGCCTTGGGACAGGGGGCAAGAGCAGTACTTC

d_gene: .
j_gene: TRBJ1-4
v_gene: TRBV27
abundance: once
CDR3aa: CASSLRWVTNEKLFF
CDR3nt: TGTGCCAGCAGTTTACGGTGGGTAACTAATGAAAAACTGTTTTTT

d_gene: TRBD2
j_gene: TRBJ2-3
v_gene: TRBV9
abundance: .
CDR3aa: CASSVGTSGTTDTQYF
CDR3nt: TGTGCCAGCAGCGTAGGGACTAGCGGGACCACAGATACGCAGTATTTT

d_gene: .
j_gene: TRBJ1-3
v_gene: TRBV6-1
abundance: .
CDR3aa: CASSPQYSGNTIYF
CDR3nt: TGTGCCAGCAGTCCTCAGTATTCTGGAAACACCATATATTTT

d_gene: TRBD1
j_gene: TRBJ1-2
v_gene: TRBV2
abundance: .
CDR3aa: CASRGSDRGDYGYTF
CDR3nt: TGTGCCAGCAGGGGCTCCGACAGGGGGGACTATGGCTACACCTTC

d_gene: .
j_gene: TRBJ1-1
v_gene: TRBV5-6
abundance: .
CDR3aa: CASSLDRGLTEAFF
CDR3nt: TGTGCCAGCAGCTTGGATCGTGGGCTCACTGAAGCTTTCTTT

d_gene: TRBD1
j_gene: TRBJ2-1
v_gene: TRBV7-8
abundance: .
CDR3aa: CASSTMTGGNEQFF
CDR3nt: TGTGCCAGCAGCACCATGACAGGGGGCAATGAGCAGTTCTTC

d_gene: .
j_gene: TRBJ1-5
v_gene: TRBV27
abundance: few
CDR3aa: CASNPWGGSQPQHF
CDR3nt: TGTGCCAGCAATCCTTGGGGAGGAAGTCAGCCCCAGCATTTT

d_gene: .
j_gene: TRBJ1-1
v_gene: TRBV2
abundance: .
CDR3aa: CASIHRFAGMNTEAFF
CDR3nt: TGTGCCAGCATCCACCGTTTTGCGGGCATGAACACTGAAGCTTTCTTT

d_gene: TRBD1
j_gene: TRBJ1-1
v_gene: TRBV6-6
abundance: .
CDR3aa: CASSYSGQMNTEAFF
CDR3nt: TGTGCCAGCAGTTACTCGGGACAGATGAACACTGAAGCTTTCTTT

d_gene: .
j_gene: TRBJ1-6
v_gene: TRBV5-1
abundance: .
CDR3aa: CASSQRPRTLGGYNSPLHF
CDR3nt: TGCGCCAGCAGCCAAAGGCCCAGAACTCTGGGGGGTTATAATTCACCCCTCCACTTT

d_gene: .
j_gene: TRBJ2-3
v_gene: TRBV18
abundance: once
CDR3aa: CASSQGSADTQYF
CDR3nt: TGTGCCAGCTCACAGGGAAGTGCTGATACGCAGTATTTT

d_gene: TRBD1
j_gene: TRBJ1-1
v_gene: TRBV30
abundance: once
CDR3aa: CASRGQGAGNTEAFF
CDR3nt: TGTGCCTCTCGAGGACAGGGGGCAGGGAACACTGAAGCTTTCTTT

d_gene: .
j_gene: TRBJ2-7
v_gene: TRBV11-2
abundance: .
CDR3aa: CASSWSRGAYEQYF
CDR3nt: TGTGCCAGCAGCTGGTCCCGCGGAGCCTACGAGCAGTACTTC

d_gene: TRBD1
j_gene: TRBJ1-5
v_gene: TRBV30
abundance: few
CDR3aa: CAWRSGTGNQPQHF
CDR3nt: TGTGCCTGGAGATCCGGGACAGGCAATCAGCCCCAGCATTTT

d_gene: TRBD1
j_gene: TRBJ1-3
v_gene: TRBV28
abundance: .
CDR3aa: CASIVQGAGNTIYF
CDR3nt: TGTGCCAGCATCGTACAGGGGGCTGGAAACACCATATATTTT

d_gene: .
j_gene: TRBJ1-2
v_gene: TRBV9
abundance: .
CDR3aa: CASSPRDGYTF
CDR3nt: TGTGCCAGCAGCCCCCGCGATGGCTACACCTTC

d_gene: .
j_gene: TRBJ2-3
v_gene: TRBV11-3
abundance: .
CDR3aa: CASSFGRSSPSTDTQYF
CDR3nt: TGTGCCAGCAGCTTTGGCAGGAGTTCCCCTAGCACAGATACGCAGTATTTT

d_gene: .
j_gene: TRBJ1-1
v_gene: TRBV7-3
abundance: .
CDR3aa: CASSLRAGNTEAFF
CDR3nt: TGTGCCAGCAGCTTAAGGGCAGGGAACACTGAAGCTTTCTTT

d_gene: .
j_gene: TRBJ1-3
v_gene: TRBV6-5
abundance: few
CDR3aa: CASRRVPGNTIYF
CDR3nt: TGTGCCAGCAGAAGGGTTCCGGGAAACACCATATATTTT

d_gene: .
j_gene: TRBJ1-2
v_gene: TRBV6-5
abundance: once
CDR3aa: CASSYGQGQYTF
CDR3nt: TGTGCCAGCAGTTATGGACAAGGCCAATACACCTTC

d_gene: .
j_gene: TRBJ2-3
v_gene: TRBV4-1
abundance: .
CDR3aa: CASSPLPLRGGTDTQYF
CDR3nt: TGCGCCAGCAGCCCCCTCCCCTTGCGGGGAGGCACAGATACGCAGTATTTT

d_gene: TRBD1
j_gene: TRBJ1-3
v_gene: TRBV5-4
abundance: .
CDR3aa: CASSPDRRAGNTIYF
CDR3nt: TGTGCCAGCAGTCCGGACAGGAGGGCTGGAAACACCATATATTTT

d_gene: .
j_gene: TRBJ2-7
v_gene: TRBV11-2
abundance: .
CDR3aa: CASSLARYSYEQYF
CDR3nt: TGTGCCAGCAGCTTAGCCCGGTACTCCTACGAGCAGTACTTC

d_gene: .
j_gene: TRBJ2-1
v_gene: TRBV6-6
abundance: .
CDR3aa: CASSYSQGRSYEQFF
CDR3nt: TGTGCCAGCAGTTACTCTCAGGGTAGAAGCTATGAGCAGTTCTTC

d_gene: TRBD2
j_gene: TRBJ2-7
v_gene: TRBV2
abundance: few
CDR3aa: CASSGRLSSYEQYF
CDR3nt: TGTGCCAGCTCCGGGAGGTTAAGCTCCTACGAGCAGTACTTC

d_gene: .
j_gene: TRBJ1-1
v_gene: TRBV7-9
abundance: .
CDR3aa: CASSLTGKITEAFF
CDR3nt: TGTGCCAGCAGCTTAACGGGTAAGATCACTGAAGCTTTCTTT

d_gene: .
j_gene: TRBJ1-2
v_gene: TRBV15
abundance: .
CDR3aa: CATSREGGAGYGYTF
CDR3nt: TGTGCCACCAGCAGAGAGGGGGGGGCGGGCTATGGCTACACCTTC

d_gene: .
j_gene: TRBJ2-7
v_gene: TRBV30
abundance: once
CDR3aa: CAWSSTGTIYEQYF
CDR3nt: TGTGCCTGGAGTAGTACAGGGACAATTTACGAGCAGTACTTC

d_gene: .
j_gene: TRBJ1-5
v_gene: TRBV7-9
abundance: .
CDR3aa: CASSLVGKRTGFSNQPQHF
CDR3nt: TGTGCCAGCAGCTTAGTTGGTAAAAGGACGGGCTTTAGCAATCAGCCCCAGCATTTT

d_gene: .
j_gene: TRBJ2-5
v_gene: TRBV14
abundance: few
CDR3aa: CASSQDYGAEQETQYF
CDR3nt: TGTGCCAGCAGCCAAGACTACGGGGCCGAACAAGAGACCCAGTACTTC

d_gene: .
j_gene: TRBJ2-7
v_gene: TRBV2
abundance: .
CDR3aa: CASSASGYEQYF
CDR3nt: TGTGCCAGCAGTGCCTCAGGTTACGAGCAGTACTTC

d_gene: .
j_gene: TRBJ2-5
v_gene: TRBV7-9
abundance: .
CDR3aa: CASRPTVKETQYF
CDR3nt: TGTGCCAGCAGACCGACCGTGAAAGAGACCCAGTACTTC

d_gene: .
j_gene: TRBJ2-1
v_gene: TRBV29-1
abundance: .
CDR3aa: CSVYEDLLTREQFF
CDR3nt: TGCAGCGTCTATGAGGATTTACTTACCCGTGAGCAGTTCTTC

d_gene: .
j_gene: TRBJ1-2
v_gene: TRBV7-8
abundance: .
CDR3aa: CASSLSSFGGAAAYGYTF
CDR3nt: TGTGCCAGCAGCCTTTCGTCTTTTGGGGGGGCGGCAGCGTATGGCTACACCTTC

d_gene: .
j_gene: TRBJ2-7
v_gene: TRBV25-1
abundance: .
CDR3aa: CASSRDSWDNEQYF
CDR3nt: TGTGCCAGCAGTCGGGACTCCTGGGACAACGAGCAGTACTTC

d_gene: .
j_gene: TRBJ2-2
v_gene: TRBV27
abundance: .
CDR3aa: CASSSANGGTGELFF
CDR3nt: TGTGCCAGCAGTTCGGCTAACGGGGGAACCGGGGAGCTGTTTTTT

d_gene: TRBD1
j_gene: TRBJ1-1
v_gene: TRBV29-1
abundance: .
CDR3aa: CSVTTGERAFF
CDR3nt: TGCAGCGTCACGACAGGGGAACGGGCTTTCTTT

d_gene: TRBD1
j_gene: TRBJ1-2
v_gene: TRBV29-1
abundance: .
CDR3aa: CSAIFGTGGVGYTF
CDR3nt: TGCAGCGCAATCTTCGGGACAGGGGGCGTTGGCTACACCTTC

d_gene: TRBD1
j_gene: TRBJ1-5
v_gene: TRBV27
abundance: .
CDR3aa: CASSYGTGRNQPQHF
CDR3nt: TGTGCCAGCAGTTATGGGACAGGGAGGAATCAGCCCCAGCATTTT

d_gene: TRBD1
j_gene: TRBJ1-1
v_gene: TRBV7-3
abundance: once
CDR3aa: CAIQGATGWTEAFF
CDR3nt: TGTGCCATCCAGGGGGCGACGGGGTGGACTGAAGCTTTCTTT

d_gene: .
j_gene: TRBJ1-1
v_gene: TRBV27
abundance: once
CDR3aa: CASSSLGENTEAFF
CDR3nt: TGTGCCAGCAGCTCCTTGGGGGAGAACACTGAAGCTTTCTTT

d_gene: .
j_gene: TRBJ1-4
v_gene: TRBV30
abundance: .
CDR3aa: CAWSGGGNEKLFF
CDR3nt: TGTGCCTGGAGTGGCGGGGGTAATGAAAAACTGTTTTTT

d_gene: .
j_gene: TRBJ1-5
v_gene: TRBV4-1
abundance: .
CDR3aa: CASSQVGVNQPQHF
CDR3nt: TGCGCCAGCAGCCAAGTTGGGGTCAATCAGCCCCAGCATTTT

d_gene: .
j_gene: TRBJ2-7
v_gene: TRBV20-1
abundance: .
CDR3aa: CSATPYEQYF
CDR3nt: TGCAGTGCAACTCCCTACGAGCAGTACTTC

d_gene: .
j_gene: TRBJ1-1
v_gene: TRBV28
abundance: once
CDR3aa: CASSVMVTEQAFF
CDR3nt: TGTGCCAGCAGCGTTATGGTGACAGAACAGGCTTTCTTT

d_gene: TRBD2
j_gene: TRBJ2-1
v_gene: TRBV18
abundance: .
CDR3aa: CASSPTLAGGGEQFF
CDR3nt: TGTGCCAGCTCACCAACACTAGCGGGAGGGGGTGAGCAGTTCTTC

d_gene: .
j_gene: TRBJ2-7
v_gene: TRBV30
abundance: .
CDR3aa: CAWSRASHSIEQYF
CDR3nt: TGTGCCTGGAGCCGGGCTAGTCATTCCATCGAGCAGTACTTC

d_gene: .
j_gene: TRBJ1-2
v_gene: TRBV6-1
abundance: .
CDR3aa: CATGREIRDGYTF
CDR3nt: TGTGCCACAGGGAGGGAGATTAGAGATGGCTACACCTTC